Below, 23 T cell receptor beta chains from the same sample are listed, as sequenced in a study of identical twins. TCRdb recomputed calls from the 5' RACE reads with MiXCR, one row per CDR3 protein. In the table there are roughly 570,000 distinct CDR3 sequences, around a tenth of which are singletons. These same records also appear under a second study, on yellow fever vaccine responses in identical twins.

Specimen: PBMCs. The receptors originated from a woman between 18 and 29 years old in good health.

The chain recombines TRBV10-3 with TRBJ2-7; D perhaps matches TRBD1 (7 bases). V was pared by 10 bases and J by 6 bases, with 16 bases between. Germline V CDR1 and CDR2: ENHRY, SYGVKD. This CDR3 region has 12 residues. CDR3 amino acids: CATSGTAGEQYF. The CDR3 DNA reads as TGTGCCACCTCCGGGACAGCGGGCGAGCAGTACTTC.

This clonotype has at least ten counts. A clone one base away is much larger, so this may be a read error. The chain joins TRBV9 to TRBJ2-7; 7 bases map to TRBD1. The CDR3 runs 14 residues. V shed 0 bases, J shed 2 bases, and the junction held 2 bases outside the gene matches. Germline CDR1 SGDLS, CDR2 YYNGEE. The CDR3 nucleotides are TGTGCCAGCAGCGTAGGACAGGGACCCTACGAGCAGTACTTC. Translated, it gives CASSVGQGPYEQYF.

The gene calls are TRBV29-1 and TRBJ2-2; D is uncertain. CDR1 is SQVTM, CDR2 ANQGSEA, per germline. The CDR3 totals 12 residues. V lost 4 bases and J lost 5, with 8 bases in between. The CDR3 region is CSVGQVTGELFF. The CDR3 nucleotides are TGCAGCGTTGGTCAAGTAACCGGGGAGCTGTTTTTT.

This clonotype was detected a few times. The chain employs TRBV29-1 and TRBJ1-1; no definite D call. The V end was cut by 7 bases, the J end by 0 bases, with 3 bases between. Germline values: CDR1 SQVTM, CDR2 ANQGSEA. This CDR3 has 10 amino acids. The CDR3 spells CSGLNTEAFF. CDR3 in DNA: TGCAGCGGTTTGAACACTGAAGCTTTCTTT. The full variable domain, with the rest looked up from reference TRBV29-1 and TRBJ1-1, is SAVISQKPSRDICQRGTSLTIQCQVDSQVTMMFWYRQQPGQSLTLIATANQGSEATYESGFVIDKFPISRPNLTFSTLTVSNMSPEDSSIYLCSGLNTEAFFGQGTRLTVV.

This clonotype was recorded at least ten times. The chain recombines TRBV10-3 with TRBJ1-3; possibly TRBD1 for D (6 bases). The CDR3 runs 13 residues. V shed 8 bases and J shed 0 bases, with 8 bases lying between them. Germline CDR1 ENHRY, CDR2 SYGVKD. The chain's CDR3 is CAISTGSGNTIYF. Written as DNA, the CDR3 is TGTGCCATCTCGACAGGCTCTGGAAACACCATATATTTT.

This clonotype was counted many times. V and J are TRBV6-5 and TRBJ2-1; 7 nucleotides agree with TRBD2. With 5 bases clipped from V and 2 bases from J, the junction kept 9 bases outside the gene matches. From germline, CDR1 is MNHEY and CDR2 SVGAGI. There are 16 residues in the CDR3. DNA for the CDR3: TGTGCCAGCAGTACCGATAGCGGGTATCCCTACAATGAGCAGTTCTTC. It yields the protein CASSTDSGYPYNEQFF.

This clonotype was counted at least ten times. V usage is TRBV11-3 and J usage is TRBJ2-6; tentative D call: TRBD1 (5 bases). V was shortened by 5 bases and J by 14 bases, with 13 bases between the two germline ends. CDR3 length: 12 amino acids. Germline CDR1 SGHNT, CDR2 YENEEA. The CDR3 loop is CASSQGEALLTF. The CDR3 coding sequence is TGTGCCAGCAGCCAAGGGGAAGCTCTCCTGACTTTC.

This clonotype was observed a few times. The genes are TRBV4-2 and TRBJ2-1; 11 bases agree with TRBD2. The CDR3 has 16 residues. The ends lost 0 bases at V and 6 bases at J; junction bases unmatched: 4. Germline values: CDR1 LGHNA, CDR2 YNFKEQ. CDR3 sequence reads: CASSQDRSGRANEQFF. The DNA of the CDR3 is TGTGCCAGCAGCCAAGATCGTAGCGGGAGGGCCAATGAGCAGTTCTTC.

Only a few counts were recorded for this clonotype. The chain recombines TRBV12-5 with TRBJ2-6; maybe TRBD1 (6 bases). CDR3 length equals 15 residues. The germline V gene encodes CDR1 LGHNT and CDR2 FRNRAP. V lost 6 bases and J lost 3, with 12 bases in between. DNA for the CDR3: TGTGCTAGTGGCCCAGGGGTCCGTGGGGCCAACGTCCTGACTTTC. Amino acid sequence: CASGPGVRGANVLTF.

This chain joins TRBV9 and TRBJ2-5; TRBD2 aligns across 8 bases. Germline assignment: CDR1 SGDLS and CDR2 YYNGEE. The CDR3 length is 14 residues. The V and J ends lost 3 bases and 5 bases, in that order; junction bases with no gene match: 6. Here the CDR3 DNA reads TGTGCCAGCAGCGGGGCCAGCGGGGGTGAGACCCAGTACTTC. Amino acid sequence: CASSGASGGETQYF.

Ten or more counts support this clonotype. The chain couples TRBV21-1 to TRBJ1-2; TRBD1, as called in the table, went unchecked against the DNA. TRBV21-1 has pseudogene status. The length of the CDR3 is 13 residues. For the CDR3, the DNA is TGTGCCAGCTCCAGACGGGACACGTATGGCTACACCTTC. Translating it yields CASSRRDTYGYTF.

Regarding this clonotype: A much larger clone differs from this one at a single base, so this may be a read error. The CDR3 loop is CSYSGLRELSNTEAFF. CDR3 in DNA: TGCAGCTACTCGGGGCTTAGGGAGCTATCGAACACTGAAGCTTTCTTT. The chain combines TRBV29-1 with TRBJ1-1; a weak D match, TRBD1 (5 bases). This CDR3 comprises 16 residues. Germline loops: CDR1 SQVTM, CDR2 ANQGSEA. The V and J ends lost 8 bases and 1 base respectively, with 23 bases between them. Combining the CDR3 with reference TRBV29-1 and TRBJ1-1 gives the whole variable domain SAVISQKPSRDICQRGTSLTIQCQVDSQVTMMFWYRQQPGQSLTLIATANQGSEATYESGFVIDKFPISRPNLTFSTLTVSNMSPEDSSIYLCSYSGLRELSNTEAFFGQGTRLTVV.

This clonotype was counted ten times or more. The chain combines TRBV25-1 with TRBJ2-3; 10 nucleotides match TRBD2. V was clipped by 8 bases and J by 6 bases; unmatched bases: 5. Germline lookup yields CDR1 MGHDK and CDR2 SYGVNS. The CDR3 loop spans 13 amino acids. This CDR3 reads CASGKTSGDTQYF. The CDR3 DNA sequence: TGTGCCAGCGGTAAGACTAGCGGGGATACGCAGTATTTT. Full variable domain (remainder filled in from reference TRBV25-1 and TRBJ2-3): EADIYQTPRYLVIGTGKKITLECSQTMGHDKMYWYQQDPGMELHLIHYSYGVNSTEKGDLSSESTVSRIRTEHFPLTLESARPSHTSQYLCASGKTSGDTQYFGPGTRLTVL.

The chain is built from TRBV7-2 and TRBJ2-7; 8 bases align to TRBD1. The CDR3 is 14 amino acids. Trimming took 7 bases from V and 4 from J; bases not matched to a gene: 9. Germline CDR1 and CDR2: SGHTA and FQGNSA. CDR3 protein: CASTPTGALYEQYF. As DNA, the CDR3 is TGTGCCAGCACCCCGACAGGGGCCCTTTACGAGCAGTACTTC. The full variable domain, completed using reference TRBV7-2 and TRBJ2-7, is GAGVSQSPSNKVTEKGKDVELRCDPISGHTALYWYRQSLGQGLEFLIYFQGNSAPDKSGLPSDRFSAERTGGSVSTLTIQRTQQEDSAVYLCASTPTGALYEQYFGPGTRLTVT.

In its sample, this clonotype was seen a few times. This chain uses TRBV5-1 with TRBJ1-1, with 9 bases aligning to TRBD1. Trimming took 7 bases from V and 6 from J; bases not matched to a gene: 10. The CDR3 is made up of 14 amino acids. From germline, CDR1 is SGHRS and CDR2 YFSETQ. The DNA for the CDR3 is TGCGCCAGCGGCCGACAGGGGGGTAAGTCTGAAGCTTTCTTT. Translating gives CASGRQGGKSEAFF.

The V gene is TRBV7-9, the J gene TRBJ2-7; the match to TRBD1 covers 7 bases. The CDR3 length is 12 residues. The V segment lost 5 bases and the J segment 6 bases; nucleotides outside the gene matches: 4. In germline, CDR1 is SEHNR, CDR2 FQNEAQ (reference sequence). CDR3 in DNA: TGTGCCAGCAGCAAATGGACAGGCGAGCAGTACTTC. Encoded protein: CASSKWTGEQYF. The complete variable domain, with remaining parts taken from reference TRBV7-9 and TRBJ2-7, reads DTGVSQNPRHKITKRGQNVTFRCDPISEHNRLYWYRQTLGQGPEFLTYFQNEAQLEKSRLLSDRFSAERPKGSFSTLEIQRTEQGDSAMYLCASSKWTGEQYFGPGTRLTVT.

The V gene is TRBV20-1, the J gene TRBJ2-7, with 9 bases lining up with TRBD1. The V segment lost 5 bases and the J segment 4 bases; nucleotides outside the gene matches: 9. The CDR3 is made up of 14 amino acids. Germline V CDR1 and CDR2: DFQATT, SNEGSKA (reference sequence). The CDR3 DNA follows: TGCAGTGCTCTTGCCGGGACAGGGTTGTACGAGCAGTACTTC. This gives the protein CSALAGTGLYEQYF.

This clonotype was counted between two and nine times. The chain uses TRBV27 and TRBJ1-5, with 7 bases matching TRBD1. Germline loops: CDR1 MNHEY, CDR2 SMNVEV (reference sequence). This CDR3 region has 15 residues. The V segment lost 5 bases and the J segment 6 bases; nucleotides outside the gene matches: 10. CDR3: CASSIRQGVSQPQHF. In nucleotides, the CDR3 is TGTGCCAGCAGTATCCGACAGGGTGTGAGTCAGCCCCAGCATTTT.

This clonotype has more than one count but fewer than ten. V and J are TRBV24-1 and TRBJ2-3; no clear D. Germline V CDR1 and CDR2: KGHDR, SFDVKD. This CDR3 is 18 amino acids long. The ends were cut back, 1 base at V and 1 base at J, with 17 bases in the middle. The CDR3 loop reads CATSDFNSVRRGTDTQYF. CDR3 DNA: TGTGCCACCAGTGATTTTAATTCCGTTCGACGGGGCACAGATACGCAGTATTTT.

This clonotype appeared a few times. V usage is TRBV20-1 and J usage is TRBJ2-7; D remains unclear. CDR1 and CDR2 from the germline V gene are DFQATT and SNEGSKA (reference sequence). V dropped 6 bases and J dropped 2 bases, with 17 bases sitting between them. The length of the CDR3 is 14 residues. CDR3 sequence: CSATSQDRTYEQYF. Here the CDR3 DNA reads TGCAGTGCGACGAGCCAGGATCGTACCTACGAGCAGTACTTC.

The CDR3 sequence is CASSRSGSRTDTQYF. DNA for the CDR3: TGTGCCAGCAGCCGGAGCGGGAGTCGTACAGATACGCAGTATTTT. The V and J genes are TRBV7-9 and TRBJ2-3, with 8 bases aligning to TRBD2. The CDR3 runs 15 residues. Germline lookup yields CDR1 SEHNR and CDR2 FQNEAQ (reference sequence). With 5 bases clipped from V and 3 bases from J, the junction kept 7 bases outside the gene matches.

This clonotype was seen repeatedly, ten times or more. This chain uses TRBV12-3 or TRBV12-4 with TRBJ2-5, with D perhaps being TRBD1 or TRBD2 (5 bases each). This CDR3 contains 12 residues. V was clipped by 5 bases and J by 9 bases, with 13 bases between them. The CDR3, as DNA: TGTGCCAGCAGTAGGGACCCGGCGGCCCAGTACTTC. This sequence encodes CASSRDPAAQYF.

A few counts support this clonotype. The rearrangement uses TRBV4-2 and TRBJ2-7, with 8 bases aligning to TRBD2. Germline lookup yields CDR1 LGHNA and CDR2 YNFKEQ. With 0 bases clipped from V and 0 bases from J, the junction kept 4 bases outside the gene matches. The CDR3 has 16 residues. The CDR3 region has the DNA TGTGCCAGCAGCCAAGATGCGGGAGGATCCTCCTACGAGCAGTACTTC. Its protein product is CASSQDAGGSSYEQYF.